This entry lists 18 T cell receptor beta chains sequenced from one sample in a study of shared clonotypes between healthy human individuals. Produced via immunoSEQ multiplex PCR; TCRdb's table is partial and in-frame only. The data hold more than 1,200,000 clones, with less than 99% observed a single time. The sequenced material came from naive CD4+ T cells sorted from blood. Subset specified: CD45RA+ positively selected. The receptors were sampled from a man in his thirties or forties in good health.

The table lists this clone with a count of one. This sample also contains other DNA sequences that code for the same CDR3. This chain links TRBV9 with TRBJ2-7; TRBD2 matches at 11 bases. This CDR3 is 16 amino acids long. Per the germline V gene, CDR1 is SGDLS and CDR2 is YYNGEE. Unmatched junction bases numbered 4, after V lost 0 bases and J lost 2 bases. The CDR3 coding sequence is TGTGCCAGCAGCGTAGGCCTAGCGGGAGGACCCTACGAGCAGTACTTC. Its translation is CASSVGLAGGPYEQYF.

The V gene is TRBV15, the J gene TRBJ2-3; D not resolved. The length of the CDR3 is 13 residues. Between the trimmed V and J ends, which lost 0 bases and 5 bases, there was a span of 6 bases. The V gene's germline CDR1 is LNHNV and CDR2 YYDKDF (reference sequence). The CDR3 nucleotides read TGTGCCACCAGCAGAGATATCGGAGATACGCAGTATTTT. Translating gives CATSRDIGDTQYF.

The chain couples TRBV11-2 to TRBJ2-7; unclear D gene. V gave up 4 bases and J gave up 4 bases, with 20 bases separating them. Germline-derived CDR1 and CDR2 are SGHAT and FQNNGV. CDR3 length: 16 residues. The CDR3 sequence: CASSYRVGSFRYEQYF. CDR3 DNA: TGTGCCAGCAGCTACCGGGTGGGGTCCTTCAGGTACGAGCAGTACTTC.

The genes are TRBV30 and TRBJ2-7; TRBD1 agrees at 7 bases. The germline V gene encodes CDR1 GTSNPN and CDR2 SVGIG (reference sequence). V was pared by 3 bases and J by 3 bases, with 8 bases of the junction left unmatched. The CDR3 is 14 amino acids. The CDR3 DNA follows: TGTGCCTGGAGGGTAACAGGGGTTCTCTACGAGCAGTACTTC. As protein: CAWRVTGVLYEQYF. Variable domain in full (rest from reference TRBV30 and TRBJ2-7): SQTIHQWPATLVQPVGSPLSLECTVEGTSNPNLYWYRQAAGRGLQLLFYSVGIGQISSEVPQNLSASRPQDRQFILSSKKLLLSDSGFYLCAWRVTGVLYEQYFGPGTRLTVT.

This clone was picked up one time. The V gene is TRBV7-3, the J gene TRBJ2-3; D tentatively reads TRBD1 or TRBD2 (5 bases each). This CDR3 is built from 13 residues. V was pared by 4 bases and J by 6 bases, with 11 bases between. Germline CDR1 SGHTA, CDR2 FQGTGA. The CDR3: CASSSRGSDTQYF. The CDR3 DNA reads TGTGCCAGCAGCTCGAGGGGTAGCGATACGCAGTATTTT.

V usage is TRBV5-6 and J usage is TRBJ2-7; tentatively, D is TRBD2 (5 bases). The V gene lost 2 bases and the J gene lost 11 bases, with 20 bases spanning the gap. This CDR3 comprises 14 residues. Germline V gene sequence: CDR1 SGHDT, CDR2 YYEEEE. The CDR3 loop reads CASSLVARERVEYF. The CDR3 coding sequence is TGTGCCAGCAGCTTAGTAGCGAGGGAGAGGGTGGAGTACTTC.

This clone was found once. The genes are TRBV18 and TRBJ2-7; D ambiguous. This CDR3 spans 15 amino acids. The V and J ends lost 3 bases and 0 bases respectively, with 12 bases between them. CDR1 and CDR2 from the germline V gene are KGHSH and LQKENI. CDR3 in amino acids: CASSPSPASSYEQYF. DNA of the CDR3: TGTGCCAGCTCACCTAGCCCCGCCAGCTCCTACGAGCAGTACTTC.

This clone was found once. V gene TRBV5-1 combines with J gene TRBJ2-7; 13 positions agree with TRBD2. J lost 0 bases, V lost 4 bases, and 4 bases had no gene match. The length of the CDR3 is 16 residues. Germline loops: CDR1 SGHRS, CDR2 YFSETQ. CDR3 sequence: CASSPRTSGSSYEQYF. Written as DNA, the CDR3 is TGCGCCAGCAGCCCAAGGACTAGCGGGAGCTCCTACGAGCAGTACTTC. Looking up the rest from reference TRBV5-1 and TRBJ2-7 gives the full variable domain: KAGVTQTPRYLIKTRGQQVTLSCSPISGHRSVSWYQQTPGQGLQFLFEYFSETQRNKGNFPGRFSGRQFSNSRSEMNVSTLELGDSALYLCASSPRTSGSSYEQYFGPGTRLTVT.

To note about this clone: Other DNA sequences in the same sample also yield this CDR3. The CDR3 DNA sequence: TGCGCCAGCAGCCAAGGGGCCGCAGGGGGCACAGATACGCAGTATTTT. As protein: CASSQGAAGGTDTQYF. The chain carries TRBV4-3 and TRBJ2-3, with D perhaps TRBD1 (6 bases). Germline V CDR1 and CDR2: LGHNA, YSLEER. The CDR3 sequence is 16 residues long. V was trimmed by 1 base and J by 1 base, leaving 12 bases between them.

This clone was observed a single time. The CDR3 loop reads CATSREAGVYNEQFF. Here the CDR3 DNA reads TGTGCCACCAGCAGAGAGGCGGGAGTTTATAATGAGCAGTTCTTC. V usage is TRBV15 and J usage is TRBJ2-1; TRBD2 matches 7 bases. The CDR3 length is 15 residues. J was trimmed by 7 bases and V by 0 bases; bases with no gene match: 6. Looked up from germline, CDR1 is LNHNV and CDR2 is YYDKDF (reference sequence).

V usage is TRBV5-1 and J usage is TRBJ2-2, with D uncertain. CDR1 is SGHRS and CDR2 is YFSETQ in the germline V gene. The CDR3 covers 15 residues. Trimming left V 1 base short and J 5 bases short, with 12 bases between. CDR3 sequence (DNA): TGCGCCAGCAGCTTGATGGTCTCTCATACCGGGGAGCTGTTTTTT. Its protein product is CASSLMVSHTGELFF.

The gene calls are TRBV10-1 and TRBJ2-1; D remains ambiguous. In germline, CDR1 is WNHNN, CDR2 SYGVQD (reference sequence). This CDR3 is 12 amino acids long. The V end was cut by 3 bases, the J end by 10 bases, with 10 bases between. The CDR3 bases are TGCGCCAGCAGTGAAAGTAGTAGGGAGCAGTTCTTC. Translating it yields CASSESSREQFF.

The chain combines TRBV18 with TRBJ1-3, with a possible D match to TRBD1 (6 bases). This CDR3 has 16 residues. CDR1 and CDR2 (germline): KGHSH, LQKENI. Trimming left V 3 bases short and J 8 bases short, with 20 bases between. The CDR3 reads CASSPNQPRGEYTIYF. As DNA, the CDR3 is TGTGCCAGCTCACCCAACCAGCCCAGGGGAGAGTACACCATATATTTT.

The CDR3 region has the DNA TGTGCCAGCAACACAGGGAGCATTCAGTTCTTC. It encodes CASNTGSIQFF. The chain recombines TRBV6-5 with TRBJ2-1; TRBD1 is a possible D gene (6 bases). The CDR3 extends over 11 amino acids. V lost 7 bases to trimming and J lost 13 bases, with 14 bases between them. Germline loops: CDR1 MNHEY, CDR2 SVGAGI.

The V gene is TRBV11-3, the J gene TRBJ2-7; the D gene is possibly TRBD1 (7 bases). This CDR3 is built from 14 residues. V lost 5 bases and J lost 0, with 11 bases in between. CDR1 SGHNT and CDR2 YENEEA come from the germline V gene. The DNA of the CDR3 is TGTGCCAGCAGCCCGCAGGGGGGCTCCTACGAGCAGTACTTC. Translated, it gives CASSPQGGSYEQYF.

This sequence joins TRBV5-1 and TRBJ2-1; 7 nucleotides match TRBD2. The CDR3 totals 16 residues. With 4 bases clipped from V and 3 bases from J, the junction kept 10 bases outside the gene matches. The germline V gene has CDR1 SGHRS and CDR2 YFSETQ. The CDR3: CASSQNPGTNYNEQFF. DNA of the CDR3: TGCGCCAGCAGCCAAAATCCCGGGACTAACTACAATGAGCAGTTCTTC.

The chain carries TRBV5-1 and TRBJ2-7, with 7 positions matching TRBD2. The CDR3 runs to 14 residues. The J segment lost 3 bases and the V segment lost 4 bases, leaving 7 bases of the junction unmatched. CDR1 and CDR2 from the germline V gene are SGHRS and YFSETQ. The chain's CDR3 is CASSSGTQSYEQYF. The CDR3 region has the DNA TGCGCCAGCAGCAGCGGGACTCAAAGCTACGAGCAGTACTTC.

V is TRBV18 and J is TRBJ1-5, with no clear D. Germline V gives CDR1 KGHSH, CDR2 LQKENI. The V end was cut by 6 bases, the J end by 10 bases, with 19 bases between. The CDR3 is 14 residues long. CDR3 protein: CASSQDESISPQHF. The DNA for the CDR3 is TGTGCCAGCTCCCAGGACGAATCAATCAGCCCCCAGCATTTT.